A single sample is the source of the 4 T cell receptor beta chains below, sequenced in a study of blood T cell repertoires in COVID-19. Libraries were prepared by immunoSEQ multiplex PCR; TCRdb keeps only in-frame clonotypes and omits some of them. The sample consists of around 59,000 clones, around 81% of them appearing once. Sequenced input: peripheral blood. These receptors all come from a woman older than 75 with active or convalescent COVID-19.

The V and J genes are TRBV5-6 and TRBJ1-2; 9 bases are shared with TRBD1. This CDR3 region has 14 residues. The germline gives CDR1 SGHDT, CDR2 YYEEEE. After removal of 3 bases from V and 5 bases from J, the junction contained 5 bases not matched to a gene. The CDR3 protein is CASSSMTGGYGYTF. The CDR3 nucleotides are TGTGCCAGCAGCTCGATGACAGGGGGGTATGGCTACACCTTC.

V gene TRBV27 combines with J gene TRBJ1-4; 9 bases map to TRBD1. The CDR3 runs to 17 residues. Trimming at V came to 5 bases and at J to 8 bases, leaving 15 bases not matched to a gene. Germline CDR1 is MNHEY and CDR2 is SMNVEV (reference sequence). The CDR3 spells CASSRFSLGQGGEKLFF. The DNA of the CDR3 is TGTGCCAGCAGTCGTTTTTCACTGGGACAGGGTGGCGAAAAACTGTTTTTT.

This clone has just one count. V usage is TRBV19 and J usage is TRBJ1-2; D is perhaps TRBD1 (5 bases). Germline V gives CDR1 LNHDA, CDR2 SQIVND (reference sequence). The CDR3 spans 12 residues. V was pared by 7 bases and J by 7 bases, with 13 bases between. The CDR3 protein is CASTQTARGYTF. The CDR3, as DNA: TGTGCCAGTACCCAGACAGCTCGTGGCTACACCTTC. The entire variable domain, with the rest obtained from reference TRBV19 and TRBJ1-2, is as follows: DGGITQSPKYLFRKEGQNVTLSCEQNLNHDAMYWYRQDPGQGLRLIYYSQIVNDFQKGDIAEGYSVSREKKESFPLTVTSAQKNPTAFYLCASTQTARGYTFGSGTRLTVV.

The chain couples TRBV23-1 to TRBJ1-1; D unresolved. TRBV23-1 is marked as an open reading frame, function uncertain. This CDR3 region has 14 residues. V dropped 2 bases and J dropped 5 bases, with 12 bases sitting between them. The DNA of the CDR3 is TGCGCCAGCAGTCAACCAGGCGGGAGGACTGAAGCTTTCTTT. Translation: CASSQPGGRTEAFF.